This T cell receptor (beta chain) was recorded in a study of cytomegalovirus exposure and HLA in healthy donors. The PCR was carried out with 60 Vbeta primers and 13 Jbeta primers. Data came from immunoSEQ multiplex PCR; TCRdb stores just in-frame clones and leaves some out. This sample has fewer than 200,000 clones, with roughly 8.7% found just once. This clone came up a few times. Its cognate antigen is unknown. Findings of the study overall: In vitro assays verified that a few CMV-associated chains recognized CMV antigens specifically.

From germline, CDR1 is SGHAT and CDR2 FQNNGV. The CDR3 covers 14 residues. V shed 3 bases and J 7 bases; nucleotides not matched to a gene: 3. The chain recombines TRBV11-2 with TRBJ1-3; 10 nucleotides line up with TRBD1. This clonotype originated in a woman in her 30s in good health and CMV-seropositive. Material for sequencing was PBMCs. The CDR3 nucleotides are TGTGCCAGCAGCTTTTCGGGACAGGGGAACACCATATATTTT. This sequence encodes CASSFSGQGNTIYF.